This T cell receptor (beta chain) was profiled in a study of shared clonotypes between healthy human individuals. Whole-study results and caveats: Across a handful of donors, naive CD4 shared around 5.4%, naive CD8 around 3.8%, memory CD4 about 2.4%, memory CD8 0.35% to 0.5%.

Here immunoSEQ multiplex PCR was the method, and the copy in TCRdb shows in-frame clones only, minus some. The repertoire holds under 1,100,000 clones, about 70% seen once, with roughly 1.5% in the top ten. This clone was seen a few times. What it binds is not known. V lost 1 base and J 6 bases, leaving 2 bases between the germline ends. This CDR3 contains 12 residues. Germline CDR1 and CDR2: SGHDT and YYEEEE. The sample comprised memory CD4+ T cells sorted from blood. Regarding subset: CD45RA-negative fraction. This receptor was identified in a man younger than 35 in good health. V and J are TRBV5-6 and TRBJ1-6; no firm D call. CDR3 DNA sequence: TGTGCCAGCAGCTTGCTTAATTCACCCCTCCACTTT. This sequence encodes CASSLLNSPLHF.